The rows below give T cell receptor beta chains drawn from one sample of a study of cytomegalovirus exposure and HLA in healthy donors. Profiling relied on immunoSEQ multiplex PCR, and the TCRdb table lists in-frame clones only, not all of them. The data contain 130,000 or so clones, more than 80% of them seen just once; the ten biggest clones take up about 6.7%. The specimen was PBMCs. The receptors derive from a woman under 40 in good health and CMV-seropositive. CDR3s include the opening cysteine and the closing phenylalanine or tryptophan. Each record gives: J gene, clone size, D gene, V gene, CDR3 protein, CDR3 DNA. A D gene is named only where the DNA matches it firmly. Rows may omit the clone size; those that give it use once, few, many or a size class.

>TRBJ1-5|few|-|TRBV2
CASSEATVNQPQHF
TGTGCCAGCAGTGAGGCGACAGTTAATCAGCCCCAGCATTTT
>TRBJ2-3|once|-|TRBV7-6
CASSPGAARNTETDTQYF
TGTGCCAGCAGCCCCGGAGCGGCCCGGAATACTGAGACAGATACGCAGTATTTT
>TRBJ1-2|once|TRBD1|TRBV11-2
CASSIRQGASGYTF
TGTGCCAGCAGCATCCGACAGGGCGCGAGCGGCTACACCTTC
>TRBJ2-3|once|TRBD2|TRBV10-3
CAISLAGPTDTQYF
TGTGCCATCAGTTTAGCGGGGCCCACAGATACGCAGTATTTT
>TRBJ1-4|-|TRBD1|TRBV28
CASSLTGTNEKLFF
TGTGCCAGCAGTTTGACAGGGACTAATGAAAAACTGTTTTTT
>TRBJ2-3|-|-|TRBV7-9
CASSLTGNTDTQYF
TGTGCCAGCAGCTTAACAGGGAACACAGATACGCAGTATTTT
>TRBJ2-2|-|TRBD2|TRBV27
CASSPLPGREGYGELFF
TGTGCCAGCAGTCCCCTCCCCGGGCGGGAGGGATACGGGGAGCTGTTTTTT
>TRBJ2-7|-|-|TRBV2
CASTGVSSYEQYF
TGTGCCAGCACCGGAGTGAGCTCCTACGAGCAGTACTTC
>TRBJ2-5|once|-|TRBV28
CASSFDGSKTQYF
TGTGCCAGCAGTTTTGACGGGAGTAAGACCCAGTACTTC
>TRBJ1-2|-|-|TRBV2
CASKTNSGTPLF
TGTGCCAGCAAAACTAACTCCGGGACACCTTTGTTC
>TRBJ1-5|-|-|TRBV6-1
CASSGAFHQPQHF
TGTGCCAGCAGTGGGGCATTCCATCAGCCCCAGCATTTT
>TRBJ1-6|-|-|TRBV4-2
CASSQEPGLGPLHF
TGTGCCAGCAGCCAAGAGCCGGGGTTGGGGCCCCTCCACTTT
>TRBJ2-2|once|-|TRBV5-4
CASSFDYSNTGELFF
TGTGCCAGCAGCTTCGACTACTCGAACACCGGGGAGCTGTTTTTT
>TRBJ2-2|-|TRBD1|TRBV2
CASAQQGTSTGELFF
TGTGCCAGTGCCCAACAGGGGACAAGCACCGGGGAGCTGTTTTTT
>TRBJ2-1|-|-|TRBV7-3
CASPALLAIYNEQFF
TGTGCCAGCCCTGCCCTGCTAGCGATCTACAATGAGCAGTTCTTC
>TRBJ2-3|-|-|TRBV5-1
CASSLVATDTQYF
TGCGCCAGCAGCTTAGTAGCGACAGATACGCAGTATTTT
>TRBJ1-2|-|-|TRBV29-1
CSVEEGTGQVTF
TGCAGCGTTGAAGAGGGTACAGGGCAGGTCACCTTC
>TRBJ1-6|-|-|TRBV6-1
CASSALGATSPLHF
TGTGCCAGCAGCGCGCTGGGGGCTACTTCACCCCTCCACTTT
>TRBJ1-1|-|-|TRBV6-5
CASSYSGGNTEAFF
TGTGCCAGCAGTTACTCGGGAGGGAACACTGAAGCTTTCTTT
>TRBJ2-2|few|TRBD2|TRBV9
CASSLRGSGGPPTGELFF
TGTGCCAGCAGCTTGCGCGGATCGGGGGGGCCGCCCACCGGGGAGCTGTTTTTT
>TRBJ1-2|-|TRBD1|TRBV6-5
CASSYSTGGEDGYTF
TGTGCCAGCAGTTACTCGACAGGGGGTGAGGATGGCTACACCTTC
>TRBJ2-3|-|-|TRBV13
CASSFGGRSDTQYF
TGTGCCAGCAGCTTCGGGGGGCGCTCAGATACGCAGTATTTT
>TRBJ1-3|once|-|TRBV19
CASSSRPGGDTIYF
TGTGCCAGTAGTTCCAGACCCGGGGGGGACACCATATATTTT
>TRBJ2-7|few|TRBD2|TRBV4-2
CASSERGVLAGEHEQYF
TGTGCCAGCAGCGAGAGAGGTGTGCTAGCGGGGGAACACGAGCAGTACTTC
>TRBJ1-1|few|-|TRBV5-1
CASSFLQGRYTEAFF
TGCGCCAGCAGCTTTTTACAGGGAAGATACACTGAAGCTTTCTTT
>TRBJ1-5|once|-|TRBV21-1
CASSKTGEVGQPQHF
TGTGCCAGCAGCAAGACAGGGGAGGTGGGTCAGCCCCAGCATTTT
>TRBJ2-7|-|TRBD2|TRBV7-2
CASSPWGGDTYEQYF
TGTGCCAGCAGCCCTTGGGGGGGGGATACTTACGAGCAGTACTTC
>TRBJ2-7|-|TRBD2|TRBV6-1
CASSEGLAGSYEQYF
TGTGCCAGCAGTGAAGGACTAGCGGGCTCCTACGAGCAGTACTTC